The table lists the clone carrying this T cell receptor beta chain with a few counts. The antigen is undetermined. One entry per CDR3 protein, called by TCRdb with MiXCR from the 5' RACE reads. The repertoire holds approximately 190,000 distinct CDR3 sequences, with around a sixth as singletons. All donors comprised healthy Caucasians. The V and J ends lost 2 bases and 2 bases, in that order; junction bases with no gene match: 3. Per germline, CDR1 SGDLS and CDR2 YYNGEE. The CDR3 sequence is 15 residues long. The data were obtained in a study of identical twins. Study conclusions and caveats: Out-of-frame sharing of TCR alpha in monozygotic twins was underestimated by models.

These data also formed part of another study, on T cells expressing NK-cell markers. That source notes: Repertoire data for TCR beta were derived from sorted T cells (CD3+CD56+NKG2C+, CD3+CD56+NKG2C- and CD3+CD56-NKG2C+).

Sequencing used CD8+ T cells sorted from blood. The V call is TRBV9, the J call TRBJ2-1; 8 positions match TRBD2. The TCR comes from a young woman in good health. The CDR3 DNA reads as TGTGCCAGCAGCGTTAGCGGGATGACCTACAATGAGCAGTTCTTC. Translation: CASSVSGMTYNEQFF.